These 26 T cell receptor beta chains came from one sample sequenced in a study of regulatory T cells in long-lasting Graves disease. Combining iRepertoire HTBI primers with Arm-PCR of CDR3 regions, the authors built TCR beta libraries. In TCRdb, the multiplex PCR reads were re-called with MiXCR into one record per CDR3 protein. Among about 310,000 distinct CDR3 sequences listed, roughly 18% were seen once. Time point indicated: newly diagnosed GD, antithyroid drugs for less than 3 months. The TCR library was made from RNA that had been extracted from PBMCs in TRIzol. Sequencing was performed on peripheral blood mononuclear cells (PBMCs), taken at new diagnosis, from a patient treated with antithyroid drugs. These TCRs come from a female donor with Graves disease.

This clonotype was counted many times. The rearrangement joins TRBV12-3 or TRBV12-4 to TRBJ2-3, with 15 nucleotides matching TRBD2. V dropped 3 bases and J dropped 4; count of bases not matched to a gene: 17. The CDR3 runs 21 residues. In DNA, the CDR3 is TGTGCCAGCAGTTTCCCTCTTCCAGGACTAGCGGGAGGGGGGCACCCAGATACGCAGTATTTT. This translates into CASSFPLPGLAGGGHPDTQYF.

This clonotype showed up many times. The CDR3 sequence is CASSLQPQGTYEQYF. The CDR3 DNA sequence: TGTGCCAGCAGTTTACAACCACAGGGCACCTACGAGCAGTACTTC. This chain uses TRBV27 with TRBJ2-7, with D possibly matching TRBD1 (6 bases). Deletions cut 2 bases from V and 2 bases from J, with 13 bases between. There are 15 residues in the CDR3. From germline, CDR1 is MNHEY and CDR2 SMNVEV (reference sequence).

J is TRBJ1-1 and V is TRBV28; TRBD1 aligns across 7 bases. The CDR3 spans 15 residues. Germline V gives CDR1 MDHEN, CDR2 SYDVKM. V trimming: 6 bases; J trimming: 6 bases; junction bases outside the gene matches: 13. The CDR3 region has the DNA TGTGCCAGCAGGGAAAGGAGGGGGCGAAGCCCTGAAGCTTTCTTT. This sequence encodes CASRERRGRSPEAFF.

This clonotype was detected a few times. The chain is built from TRBV11-2 and TRBJ1-5, with a weak D call TRBD1 (5 bases). Trimming left V 5 bases short and J 3 bases short, with 14 bases between. The CDR3 loop spans 15 amino acids. Per germline, CDR1 SGHAT and CDR2 FQNNGV. For the CDR3, the DNA is TGTGCCAGCAGCGAGGGGAAGAGTCCCAATCAGCCCCAGCATTTT. This encodes CASSEGKSPNQPQHF.

This sequence joins TRBV20-1 and TRBJ2-1; D remains ambiguous. The CDR3 has 13 residues. The germline gives CDR1 DFQATT, CDR2 SNEGSKA (reference sequence). Trimming stripped 3 bases from V and 1 base from J, with 7 bases between. CDR3 DNA sequence: TGCAGTGCTAGTACCGGGTCCTACAATGAGCAGTTCTTC. It codes for CSASTGSYNEQFF.

This clonotype was recorded at least ten times. The chain carries TRBV12-3 or TRBV12-4 and TRBJ2-1, with D hard to call. This CDR3 region has 12 residues. Trimming shortened V by 5 bases and J by 8 bases, and 10 bases separated the two germline ends. CDR3 in amino acids: CASSGLWDEQFF. CDR3 DNA: TGTGCCAGCAGTGGGTTGTGGGATGAGCAGTTCTTC.

This clonotype was counted between two and nine times. The chain employs TRBV20-1 and TRBJ2-7; TRBD2 agrees at 8 bases. V was pared by 6 bases and J by 3 bases, with 13 bases of the junction left unmatched. Germline CDR1 and CDR2: DFQATT and SNEGSKA (reference sequence). The CDR3 spans 15 residues. The CDR3 is CSAAIAGHGSYEQYF. DNA of the CDR3: TGCAGTGCCGCCATAGCGGGACACGGTAGCTACGAGCAGTACTTC.

This clonotype occurred many times. The chain combines TRBV6-1 with TRBJ2-2; tentatively, D is TRBD1 or TRBD2 (5 bases each). V lost 8 bases and J 0 bases, leaving 13 bases between the germline ends. The CDR3 has 15 amino acids. From germline, CDR1 is MNHNS and CDR2 SASEGT. CDR3 region: CASQQAGANTGELFF. In DNA form, the CDR3 reads TGTGCCAGCCAACAGGCGGGCGCGAACACCGGGGAGCTGTTTTTT.

This clonotype was counted at least ten times. V usage is TRBV28 and J usage is TRBJ2-1; 10 bases line up with TRBD2. The V gene end was trimmed by 4 bases and the J gene end by 8 bases; junction bases not matched to a gene: 5. This CDR3 comprises 14 residues. Germline V gene data show CDR1 as MDHEN and CDR2 as SYDVKM. CDR3 in amino acids: CASSSQREGHEQFF. The DNA for the CDR3 is TGTGCCAGCAGTTCCCAGCGGGAGGGCCATGAGCAGTTCTTC.

Many counts were recorded for this clonotype. The chain recombines TRBV18 with TRBJ1-2, with D unresolved. V gave up 3 bases and J gave up 7 bases, with 15 bases separating them. The CDR3 contains 14 residues. Germline V lookup: CDR1 KGHSH, CDR2 LQKENI. The CDR3 DNA reads as TGTGCCAGCTCACCCGATCAGTCCCTACGTGGCTACACCTTC. It translates to CASSPDQSLRGYTF.

The chain employs TRBV19 and TRBJ2-1; the D gene is possibly TRBD2 (6 bases). The CDR3 is made up of 14 amino acids. V dropped 3 bases and J dropped 3 bases, with 9 bases sitting between them. CDR1 is LNHDA, CDR2 SQIVND, per germline (reference sequence). In DNA form, the CDR3 reads TGTGCCAGTAGTATGAGCGGGCTCTACAATGAGCAGTTCTTC. This encodes CASSMSGLYNEQFF.

To note about this clonotype: A read error may account for a junction end that differs from germline. J is TRBJ1-1 and V is TRBV2; maybe TRBD1 (6 bases). The CDR3 is made up of 13 amino acids. The germline V gene encodes CDR1 SNHLY and CDR2 FYNNEI. CDR3 region: CASSYRVLTEASF. In DNA form, the CDR3 reads TGTGCCAGCAGCTACAGGGTGTTGACTGAAGCTTCCTTT.

The sample holds many counts of this clonotype. The rearrangement joins TRBV19 to TRBJ2-2; D possibly corresponds to TRBD2 (6 bases). Per germline, CDR1 LNHDA and CDR2 SQIVND (reference sequence). Between the trimmed V and J ends, which lost 3 bases and 0 bases, there was a span of 17 bases. The CDR3 is made up of 18 amino acids. The CDR3 coding sequence is TGTGCCAGTAGTATTTTCGGTGGTGGGACTTCGAACACCGGGGAGCTGTTTTTT. It is translated as CASSIFGGGTSNTGELFF.

This clonotype was counted between two and nine times. The V call is TRBV19, the J call TRBJ2-6; unclear D gene. V was shortened by 2 bases and J by 1 base, with 6 bases between the two germline ends. This CDR3 has 15 residues. Germline CDR1 reads LNHDA; CDR2 reads SQIVND (reference sequence). This CDR3 is CASSILSSGANVLTF. The CDR3 coding sequence is TGTGCCAGTAGTATATTGTCATCTGGGGCCAACGTCCTGACTTTC.

V is TRBV27 and J is TRBJ2-1, with 7 bases that match TRBD2. Germline-derived CDR1 and CDR2 are MNHEY and SMNVEV (reference sequence). The CDR3 contains 13 residues. The V segment lost 8 bases and the J segment 2 bases; nucleotides outside the gene matches: 3. In DNA form, the CDR3 reads TGTGCCAGCGAACGGGGGGCCTACAATGAGCAGTTCTTC. It yields the protein CASERGAYNEQFF.

This clonotype was recorded many times. The gene calls are TRBV9 and TRBJ2-7; 10 nucleotides agree with TRBD1. V dropped 0 bases and J dropped 5; count of bases not matched to a gene: 5. Germline V gene sequence: CDR1 SGDLS, CDR2 YYNGEE. The CDR3 has 15 residues. CDR3 sequence (DNA): TGTGCCAGCAGCGTAGGGGGACAGGGGTTCCACGAGCAGTACTTC. It codes for CASSVGGQGFHEQYF.

The table lists this clonotype with many counts. Its ends do not fully match the called genes, so a read error is possible. J is TRBJ1-6 and V is TRBV5-1; 9 positions agree with TRBD1. This CDR3 has 15 residues. CDR1 SGHRS and CDR2 YFSETQ come from the germline V gene. The CDR3: CASSFRTGESSPLHF. DNA of the CDR3: TGTGCCAGCAGCTTTAGGACAGGGGAGAGTTCACCCCTCCACTTT.

Details on this clonotype: A read error may be the cause here, since a much bigger clone is one base away. The CDR3 DNA reads TGTGCCAGCAGCTTGGGGACCCACAGCGGGAAGCTGTTTTTT. Translated, it gives CASSLGTHSGKLFF. This rearrangement joins TRBV7-8 to TRBJ2-2, with 7 bases aligning to TRBD2. CDR3 length equals 14 residues. Germline V CDR1 and CDR2: SGHVS, FQNEAQ.

This clonotype occurred a few times. This sequence joins TRBV24-1 and TRBJ2-5; a possible D gene is TRBD2 (6 bases). CDR1 is KGHDR, CDR2 SFDVKD, per germline. CDR3 length: 16 amino acids. Trimming pared 6 bases from V and 0 bases from J, leaving 16 bases between. This CDR3 reads CATSPGASDYQETQYF. The CDR3 DNA follows: TGTGCCACCAGTCCCGGGGCTAGCGATTACCAAGAGACCCAGTACTTC.

This clonotype was found many times. The gene calls are TRBV20-1 and TRBJ1-1; D might be TRBD1 (5 bases). CDR3 size: 13 residues. Looked up from germline, CDR1 is DFQATT and CDR2 is SNEGSKA (reference sequence). The CDR3 loop reads CRAGGTMNTEAFF. The DNA for the CDR3 is TGCAGGGCCGGGGGAACAATGAACACTGAAGCTTTCTTT.

As to this clonotype: A much larger clone differs by one base, so this may be a read error. This rearrangement joins TRBV7-2 to TRBJ2-3; D may be TRBD2 (5 bases). CDR1 and CDR2 from the germline V gene are SGHTA and FQGNSA. V shed 5 bases and J shed 2 bases, with 20 bases lying between them. The CDR3 runs 17 residues. The CDR3 nucleotides read TGTGCCAGCAGCCAAGAGGCAGTGGGAGCCACCACAGATACGCAGTATTTT. Residues: CASSQEAVGATTDTQYF. The full variable domain, completed using reference TRBV7-2 and TRBJ2-3, is GAGVSQSPSNKVTEKGKDVELRCDPISGHTALYWYRQSLGQGLEFLIYFQGNSAPDKSGLPSDRFSAERTGGSVSTLTIQRTQQEDSAVYLCASSQEAVGATTDTQYFGPGTRLTVL.

This clonotype was recorded at least ten times. This chain uses TRBV2 with TRBJ2-7; 10 nucleotides agree with TRBD2. There are 14 residues in the CDR3. CDR1 and CDR2 from the germline V gene are SNHLY and FYNNEI. Trimming removed 6 bases from V and 6 bases from J; junction bases left unmatched: 8. CDR3 nucleotide sequence: TGTGCCAGCAGCCGTAGCGGGAGGAAGATCGAGCAGTACTTC. Encoded protein: CASSRSGRKIEQYF.

In its sample, this clonotype was seen many times. The V call is TRBV3-1, the J call TRBJ2-4; TRBD2 matches 8 bases. CDR3 length: 15 amino acids. From germline, CDR1 is LGHDT and CDR2 YNNKEL (reference sequence). Losses at the gene ends were 4 bases for V and 1 base for J; bases not matched to a gene: 3. CDR3 loop: CASSPLAAAKNIQYF. CDR3 sequence (DNA): TGTGCCAGCAGCCCACTAGCGGCGGCCAAAAACATTCAGTACTTC.

The chain combines TRBV18 with TRBJ2-7, with TRBD2 matching 7 bases. V shed 3 bases, J shed 1 base, and the junction held 3 bases outside the gene matches. Per the germline V gene, CDR1 is KGHSH and CDR2 is LQKENI. The CDR3 is 14 amino acids. The CDR3 loop reads CASSPGEGSYEQYF. CDR3 DNA: TGTGCCAGCTCACCGGGGGAGGGATCCTACGAGCAGTACTTC.

Turning to this clonotype: A read error may explain this, as a much larger clone is one base away. The V call is TRBV28, the J call TRBJ1-4, with D unclear. CDR3 length: 14 amino acids. CDR1 and CDR2 from the germline V gene are MDHEN and SYDVKM. V was trimmed by 7 bases and J by 0 bases, leaving 9 bases between them. The CDR3 spells CASMEVATNEKLFF. The CDR3 DNA follows: TGTGCCAGCATGGAGGTAGCAACTAATGAAAAACTGTTTTTT.

Notes on this clonotype: Being one base from a much bigger clone, this may be a read error. The genes are TRBV12-3 or TRBV12-4 and TRBJ1-2; D is unresolved. CDR3 length: 14 amino acids. V was trimmed by 3 bases and J by 4 bases, leaving 12 bases between them. This CDR3 reads CASSFGRFGYGYTF. In DNA, the CDR3 is TGTGCCAGCAGTTTTGGCAGGTTCGGCTATGGCTACACCTTC.